The clone carrying this T cell receptor (beta chain) was picked up many times. Its antigen remains unidentified. The CDR3 totals 14 residues. Germline lookup yields CDR1 SGHKS and CDR2 YYEKEE (reference sequence). The V end lost 3 bases, the J end lost 5 bases, and 14 bases lay between the germline ends. TCR beta CDR3 sequences were amplified from RNA transcripts. A first-round RT-PCR of the TCR CDR3 used the HTBI primer set. TCRdb itself ran the multiplex PCR reads through MiXCR, one entry per CDR3 protein. The repertoire holds approximately 510,000 distinct CDR3 sequences, with approximately 49% as singletons. The sample comes from a study of T cells in Graves' hyperthyroidism and ophthalmopathy. The study, taken as a whole, reports: Ophthalmopathy was predicted by the model a median of approximately 6 months ahead of onset. Within blood appeared most thyroid clonotypes that had expanded above 0.001. Patients with ophthalmopathy were separated from those with stable hyperthyroidism by a 13 V-J model.

The sequence was obtained from an adult woman with Graves' disease, either hyperthyroidism or ophthalmopathy (not recorded which). The specimen sequenced was peripheral blood or thyroid tissue (not recorded which). V is TRBV5-5 and J is TRBJ2-5, with D maybe TRBD2 (6 bases). The CDR3: CASSYDLRGETQYF. The DNA for the CDR3 is TGTGCCAGCAGCTACGACCTCCGGGGGGAGACCCAGTACTTC.